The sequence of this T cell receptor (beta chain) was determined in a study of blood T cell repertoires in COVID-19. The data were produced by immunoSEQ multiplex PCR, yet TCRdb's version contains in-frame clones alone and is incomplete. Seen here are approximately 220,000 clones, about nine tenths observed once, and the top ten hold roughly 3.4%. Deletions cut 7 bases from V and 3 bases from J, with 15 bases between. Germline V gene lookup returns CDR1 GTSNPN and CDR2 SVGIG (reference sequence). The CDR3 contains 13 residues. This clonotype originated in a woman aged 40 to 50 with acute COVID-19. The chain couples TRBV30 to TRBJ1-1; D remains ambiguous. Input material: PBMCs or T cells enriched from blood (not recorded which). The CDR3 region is CASTDRRDTEAFF. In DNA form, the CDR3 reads TGTGCCTCCACTGACCGGAGGGACACTGAAGCTTTCTTT.